The 9 T cell receptor beta chains below were found in one sample sequenced in a study of shared clonotypes between healthy human individuals (dated by TCRdb to 2018 to 2020). Libraries came from the immunoSEQ multiplex PCR assay. The table was pulled from immuneACCESS by TCRdb, which kept in-frame rearrangements only. Such tables lose some clones; where checked, under half of the loss comes from unresolved V genes, and the rest has no known cause. Counted in this sample were roughly 450,000 clones; 60% to 85% of them appeared once. Of the sample, 10% to 15% is held by the ten largest clones. The sequenced sample was PBMCs. The receptors here all came from a woman in her 40s in good health. Some clones in this sample may be carry-over from other donors' samples.

The rearrangement joins TRBV7-2 to TRBJ2-3; TRBD2 agrees at 10 bases. J was trimmed by 6 bases and V by 2 bases; bases with no gene match: 11. From germline, CDR1 is SGHTA and CDR2 FQGNSA. This CDR3 is 17 amino acids long. CDR3 amino acids: CASSLQGGSGRADTQYF. Here the CDR3 DNA reads TGTGCCAGCAGCTTACAAGGGGGGAGCGGGAGGGCGGATACGCAGTATTTT.

V gene TRBV28 combines with J gene TRBJ1-2; D call uncertain. Germline V gene sequence: CDR1 MDHEN, CDR2 SYDVKM. V lost 6 bases and J 5 bases, leaving 10 bases between the germline ends. The CDR3 totals 12 residues. The CDR3 is CASRQETYGYTF. The DNA for the CDR3 is TGTGCCAGCAGGCAGGAAACTTATGGCTACACCTTC.

The chain has TRBV10-3 and TRBJ1-5; 8 bases map to TRBD1. Per the germline V gene, CDR1 is ENHRY and CDR2 is SYGVKD. This CDR3 comprises 16 residues. The trim removed 4 bases at V and 3 bases at J, leaving 8 bases unmatched. For the CDR3, the DNA is TGTGCCATCAGTGGTGTCGGGGACAGGACCAATCAGCCCCAGCATTTT. Its translation: CAISGVGDRTNQPQHF.

V and J are TRBV5-8 and TRBJ1-5, with 9 bases fitting TRBD1. This CDR3 is 16 amino acids long. The junction had 5 bases not matched to a gene; V was cut back by 1 base and J by 3 bases. Germline CDR1 SGHTS, CDR2 YDEGEE. Written as DNA, the CDR3 is TGTGCCAGCAGCTTGCCTCGGACAGGGGCCAATCAGCCCCAGCATTTT. It encodes CASSLPRTGANQPQHF.

The chain combines TRBV11-3 with TRBJ2-1; D ambiguous. CDR1 and CDR2 (germline): SGHNT, YENEEA. V lost 2 bases to trimming and J lost 5 bases, with 7 bases between them. This CDR3 is built from 13 residues. The CDR3 loop is CASSLIADNEQFF. The CDR3 nucleotides read TGTGCCAGCAGCTTAATAGCCGACAATGAGCAGTTCTTC.

This clone has just a few counts. V usage is TRBV7-2 and J usage is TRBJ2-3, with unresolved D. Germline loops: CDR1 SGHTA, CDR2 FQGNSA. Trimming removed 5 bases from V and 2 bases from J, with 17 bases in between. The CDR3 loop spans 16 amino acids. CDR3: CASSPQSVGPTDTQYF. CDR3 DNA: TGTGCCAGCAGCCCCCAGTCGGTAGGGCCCACAGATACGCAGTATTTT.

The chain carries TRBV11-3 and TRBJ2-2; 7 positions match TRBD1. This CDR3 contains 16 residues. Germline lookup yields CDR1 SGHNT and CDR2 YENEEA. The junction had 7 bases not matched to a gene; V was cut back by 5 bases and J by 1 base. The CDR3 DNA reads as TGTGCCAGCAGCCCCGGGCAGGGGGAGAACACCGGGGAGCTGTTTTTT. Its protein product is CASSPGQGENTGELFF. Full variable domain (missing parts from reference TRBV11-3 and TRBJ2-2): EAGVVQSPRYKIIEKKQPVAFWCNPISGHNTLYWYLQNLGQGPELLIRYENEEAVDDSQLPKDRFSAERLKGVDSTLKIQPAELGDSAVYLCASSPGQGENTGELFFGEGSRLTVL.

V usage is TRBV7-3 and J usage is TRBJ2-2; no clear D gene. The CDR3 consists of 12 residues. The ends were cut back, 5 bases at V and 8 bases at J, with 9 bases in the middle. Looked up from germline, CDR1 is SGHTA and CDR2 is FQGTGA. CDR3 in amino acids: CASSQYPGELFF. The CDR3 DNA follows: TGTGCCAGCAGCCAATATCCGGGGGAGCTGTTTTTT.

J is TRBJ1-2 and V is TRBV9, with D unresolved. CDR3 length: 13 residues. The germline CDR1 and CDR2 sequences are SGDLS and YYNGEE. V gave up 1 base and J gave up 2 bases, with 6 bases separating them. The CDR3: CASSVYSNYGYTF. The CDR3 coding sequence is TGTGCCAGCAGCGTATACAGCAACTATGGCTACACCTTC.